Listed below are T cell receptor beta chains from one sample, sequenced in a study of T cell responses to AZD1222 COVID-19 vaccine. Sequenced by immunoSEQ multiplex PCR; TCRdb stores in-frame clones only, minus some. This table has 200,000 to 250,000 clones, 90% to 95% appearing once. The specimen comprised peripheral blood, sampled on day 0 of MenACWY control vaccination. These receptors came from an adult in good health. CDR3s include the opening cysteine and the closing phenylalanine or tryptophan. D genes are given only for firm matches. Only part of the rows carry a size: once, few, many, or a class if the clone is expanded.

CDR3nt	CDR3aa	v_gene	j_gene	abundance	d_gene
TGTGCCAGCAGTCGGCAGCCCCAGCATTTT	CASSRQPQHF	TRBV28	TRBJ1-5	-	-
TGTGCCAGCAGCGGAGACCGGGTCGGGTCCTACAATGAGCAGTTCTTC	CASSGDRVGSYNEQFF	TRBV7-9	TRBJ2-1	-	-
TGTGCCAGCAGTGTGGGTTATTCACCCCTCCACTTT	CASSVGYSPLHF	TRBV2	TRBJ1-6	-	-
TGTGCCAGCAGCTTAGGAGGGGTCCAAGAGACCCAGTACTTC	CASSLGGVQETQYF	TRBV7-3	TRBJ2-5	once	-
TGTGCCAGCAGCCAGAGGCAGGGCACTGAAGCTTTCTTT	CASSQRQGTEAFF	TRBV3-1/TRBV3-2	TRBJ1-1	-	-
TGTGCCAGCAGTTTATCGGGTGGGTTCTCGGGTTCACCCCTCCACTTT	CASSLSGGFSGSPLHF	TRBV27	TRBJ1-6	-	-
TGTGCCAGCAGTTTTTCCCGAGGACGGTCCTATGGCTACACCTTC	CASSFSRGRSYGYTF	TRBV27	TRBJ1-2	-	-
TGTGCCAGCAGCTTAGGGGGGGCATATGATGAAAAACTGTTTTTT	CASSLGGAYDEKLFF	TRBV7-2	TRBJ1-4	-	-
TGTGCCAGCAGCTTAGCGGGGGCGACAGAAGCTTTCTTT	CASSLAGATEAFF	TRBV7-9	TRBJ1-1	-	-
TGTGCCAGCAGCGCGGGGTCTAGAAGGTCTAATGAAAAACTGTTTTTT	CASSAGSRRSNEKLFF	TRBV5-8	TRBJ1-4	-	-
TGTGCCAGCAGCGTAGACGGGGCTCGGCAGCCCCAGCATTTT	CASSVDGARQPQHF	TRBV9	TRBJ1-5	-	-
TGTGCCAGCAGTTTTGGGTTTGGCGGGGAGCTGTTTTTT	CASSFGFGGELFF	TRBV12-3/TRBV12-4	TRBJ2-2	-	-
TGCGCCAGCAGCTTGAGCGGGGGCTATACCACAGATACGCAGTATTTT	CASSLSGGYTTDTQYF	TRBV5-1	TRBJ2-3	once	TRBD2
TGTGCCAGCAGTTATTTGGGCACTGAAGCTTTCTTT	CASSYLGTEAFF	TRBV12-3/TRBV12-4	TRBJ1-1	-	-
TGTGCCAGCAGGCTACAGGGAAGGGAGACCCAGTACTTC	CASRLQGRETQYF	TRBV7-9	TRBJ2-5	-	-
TGTGCCTGGAGACAGGGGCGCTCACCCCTCCACTTT	CAWRQGRSPLHF	TRBV30	TRBJ1-6	-	TRBD1
TGTGCCAGCAGCCAAACAGGTATCGGGAATCAGCCCCAGCATTTT	CASSQTGIGNQPQHF	TRBV6-5	TRBJ1-5	-	-
TGTGCCAGTAGCGGATACTCCTACGAGCAGTACTTC	CASSGYSYEQYF	TRBV19	TRBJ2-7	-	-
TGTGCCAGCAGCCCTCAAAGGGACAGAAAGGGCTTTAGTTATGGCTACACCTTC	CASSPQRDRKGFSYGYTF	TRBV7-9	TRBJ1-2	-	TRBD1
TGTGCCAGCAGTGAAACAGGGGGAGGTTACTCTGGCTACACCTTC	CASSETGGGYSGYTF	TRBV2	TRBJ1-2	-	TRBD1
TGCGCCAGTACGGGACTAGTCTACAATGAGCAGTTCTTC	CASTGLVYNEQFF	TRBV5-1	TRBJ2-1	-	TRBD2
TGTGCCAGCAGTTACTCGATAGACTGGGGTTCACCCCTCCACTTT	CASSYSIDWGSPLHF	TRBV6-5	TRBJ1-6	-	-
TGCGCCAGCAGCCCGGGACAGGGACCTTTCTACGAGCAGTACTTC	CASSPGQGPFYEQYF	TRBV5-1	TRBJ2-7	-	TRBD1
TGTGCCAGTAGTTACTCCTCCGTGGGAACTGAAGCTTTCTTT	CASSYSSVGTEAFF	TRBV19	TRBJ1-1	-	-
TGTGCCAGCTCCAAGAGCAGGGCCGCCGGCACCGGGGAGCTGTTTTTT	CASSKSRAAGTGELFF	TRBV18	TRBJ2-2	-	-
TGTGCCAGCAGCGTAACAGCGGGGGTGGAGGAGACCCAGTACTTC	CASSVTAGVEETQYF	TRBV9	TRBJ2-5	-	TRBD2
TGTGCCAGTAGTTCGTCCCGGGACAGCAGCGGGCGTTTC	CASSSSRDSSGRF	TRBV19	TRBJ1-2	-	TRBD1
TGTGCCAGCAGCTTGGCCGACGGGACCCAGTACTTC	CASSLADGTQYF	TRBV5-8	TRBJ2-5	once	-
TGCGCCAGCAGCCCGAGGGGCGCTGGGGCCAACGTCCTGACTTTC	CASSPRGAGANVLTF	TRBV5-1	TRBJ2-6	few	-
TGTGCCAGCAGCGCCGGGACAATAGAGACCCAGTACTTC	CASSAGTIETQYF	TRBV7-9	TRBJ2-5	-	-
TGTGCCAGCACCTTACAGGGTGGATCGAGAGAGCAGTACTTC	CASTLQGGSREQYF	TRBV7-2	TRBJ2-7	-	-
TGTGCCAGCAGGGCCTCAATGTGGGATCAGCCCCAGCATTTT	CASRASMWDQPQHF	TRBV2	TRBJ1-5	-	-
TGTGCCAGCAGTGAATTGTCGGGGAACACTGAAGCTTTCTTT	CASSELSGNTEAFF	TRBV2	TRBJ1-1	-	-